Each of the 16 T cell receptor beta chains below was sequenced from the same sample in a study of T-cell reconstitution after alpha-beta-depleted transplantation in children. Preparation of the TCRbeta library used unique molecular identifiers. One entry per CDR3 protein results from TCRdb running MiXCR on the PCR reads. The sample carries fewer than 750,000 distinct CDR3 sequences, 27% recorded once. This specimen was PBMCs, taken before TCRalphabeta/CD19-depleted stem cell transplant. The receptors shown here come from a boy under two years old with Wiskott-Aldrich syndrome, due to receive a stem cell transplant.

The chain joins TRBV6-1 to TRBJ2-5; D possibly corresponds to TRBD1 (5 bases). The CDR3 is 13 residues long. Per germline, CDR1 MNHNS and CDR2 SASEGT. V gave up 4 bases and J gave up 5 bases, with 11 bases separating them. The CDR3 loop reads CASSGAGRETQYF. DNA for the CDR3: TGTGCCAGCAGTGGTGCAGGGCGGGAGACCCAGTACTTC.

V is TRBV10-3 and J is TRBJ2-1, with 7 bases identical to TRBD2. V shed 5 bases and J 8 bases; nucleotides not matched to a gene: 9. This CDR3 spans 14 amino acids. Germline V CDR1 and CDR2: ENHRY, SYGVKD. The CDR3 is CAISRGSEWYEQFF. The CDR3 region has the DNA TGTGCCATCAGTCGCGGGAGTGAGTGGTATGAGCAGTTCTTC.

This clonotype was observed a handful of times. CDR3 sequence: CATSRRGRTLGNEQFF. The CDR3 DNA reads TGTGCCACCAGCAGACGCGGGAGGACTTTGGGCAATGAGCAGTTCTTC. The chain recombines TRBV15 with TRBJ2-1, with TRBD2 matching 8 bases. The CDR3 runs to 16 residues. V gave up 2 bases and J gave up 6 bases; unmatched junction bases: 9. CDR1 is LNHNV and CDR2 is YYDKDF in the germline V gene (reference sequence).

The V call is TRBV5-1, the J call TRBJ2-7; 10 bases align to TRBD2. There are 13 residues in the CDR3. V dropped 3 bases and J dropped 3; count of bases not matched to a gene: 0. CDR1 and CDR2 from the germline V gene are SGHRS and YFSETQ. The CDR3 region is CASSWTSGYEQYF. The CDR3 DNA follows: TGCGCCAGCAGCTGGACTAGCGGCTACGAGCAGTACTTC.

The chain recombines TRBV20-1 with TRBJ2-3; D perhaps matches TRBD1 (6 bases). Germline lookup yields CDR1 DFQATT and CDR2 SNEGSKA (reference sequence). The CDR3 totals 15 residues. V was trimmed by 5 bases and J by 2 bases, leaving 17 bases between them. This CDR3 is CSAPPGHLSTDTQYF. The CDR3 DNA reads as TGCAGTGCTCCTCCGGGACACCTCTCCACAGATACGCAGTATTTT.

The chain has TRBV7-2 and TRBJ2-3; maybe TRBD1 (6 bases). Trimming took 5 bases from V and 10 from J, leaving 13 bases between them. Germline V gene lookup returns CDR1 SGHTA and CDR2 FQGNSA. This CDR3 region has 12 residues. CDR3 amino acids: CASSVQGSAQYF. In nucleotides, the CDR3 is TGTGCCAGCAGCGTACAGGGTAGTGCGCAGTATTTT.

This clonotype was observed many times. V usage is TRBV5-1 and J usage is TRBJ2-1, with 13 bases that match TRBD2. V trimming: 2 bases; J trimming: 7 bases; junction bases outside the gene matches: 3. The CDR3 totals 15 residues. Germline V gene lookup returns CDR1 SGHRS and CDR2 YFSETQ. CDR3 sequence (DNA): TGCGCCAGCAGCTTCGGACTAGCGGGAGAAAATGAGCAGTTCTTC. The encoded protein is CASSFGLAGENEQFF. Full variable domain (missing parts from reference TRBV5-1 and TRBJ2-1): KAGVTQTPRYLIKTRGQQVTLSCSPISGHRSVSWYQQTPGQGLQFLFEYFSETQRNKGNFPGRFSGRQFSNSRSEMNVSTLELGDSALYLCASSFGLAGENEQFFGPGTRLTVL.

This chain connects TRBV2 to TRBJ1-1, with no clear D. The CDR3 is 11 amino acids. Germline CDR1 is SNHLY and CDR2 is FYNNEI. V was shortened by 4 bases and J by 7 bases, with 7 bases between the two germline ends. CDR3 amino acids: CASSVQVEAFF. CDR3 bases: TGTGCCAGCAGTGTACAAGTTGAAGCTTTCTTT.

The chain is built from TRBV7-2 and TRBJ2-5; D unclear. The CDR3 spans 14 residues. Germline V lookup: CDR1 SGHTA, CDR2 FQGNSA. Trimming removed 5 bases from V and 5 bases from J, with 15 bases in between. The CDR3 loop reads CASSLMSTVETQYF. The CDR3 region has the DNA TGTGCCAGCAGCCTTATGAGCACGGTGGAGACCCAGTACTTC.

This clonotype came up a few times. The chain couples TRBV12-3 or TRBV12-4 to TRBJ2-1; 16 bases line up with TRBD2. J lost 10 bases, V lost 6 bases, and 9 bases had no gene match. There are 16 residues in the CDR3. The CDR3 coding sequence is TGTGCCAGCAGGGGACCGGGACTAGCGGGAGGGAAGGAGCAGTTCTTC. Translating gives CASRGPGLAGGKEQFF.

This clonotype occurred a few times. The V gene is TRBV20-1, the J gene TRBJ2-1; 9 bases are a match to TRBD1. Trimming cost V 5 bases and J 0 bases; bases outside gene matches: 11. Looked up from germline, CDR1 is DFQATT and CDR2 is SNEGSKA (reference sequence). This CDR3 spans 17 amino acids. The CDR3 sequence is CSAFVPGQGFSYNEQFF. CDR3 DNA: TGCAGTGCTTTTGTTCCGGGACAGGGTTTCTCCTACAATGAGCAGTTCTTC.

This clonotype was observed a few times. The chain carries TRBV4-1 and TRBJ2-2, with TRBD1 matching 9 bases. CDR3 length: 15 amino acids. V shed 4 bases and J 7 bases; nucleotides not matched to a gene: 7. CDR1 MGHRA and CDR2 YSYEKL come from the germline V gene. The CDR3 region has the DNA TGCGCCAGCAGCCCACAGGGGGCGTTCATCGGGGAGCTGTTTTTT. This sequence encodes CASSPQGAFIGELFF.

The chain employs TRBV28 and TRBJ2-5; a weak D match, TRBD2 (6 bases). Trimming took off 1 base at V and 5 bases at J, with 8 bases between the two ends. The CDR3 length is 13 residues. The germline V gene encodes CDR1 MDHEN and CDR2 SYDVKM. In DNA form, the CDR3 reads TGTGCCAGCAGTTTATCAGGGAGGGAGACCCAGTACTTC. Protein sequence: CASSLSGRETQYF.

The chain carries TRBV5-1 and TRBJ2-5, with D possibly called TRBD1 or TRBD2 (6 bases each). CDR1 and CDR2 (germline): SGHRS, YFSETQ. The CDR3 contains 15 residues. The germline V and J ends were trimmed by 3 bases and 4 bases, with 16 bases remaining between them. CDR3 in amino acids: CASSSVGGGGETQYF. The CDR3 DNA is TGCGCCAGCAGCTCTGTGGGGGGCGGTGGAGAGACCCAGTACTTC.

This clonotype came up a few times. CDR3 DNA: TGCGCCAGCAGTTCTGGTGGGGTCGAGACCCAGTACTTC. Translating it yields CASSSGGVETQYF. The rearrangement links TRBV5-1 to TRBJ2-5; D remains ambiguous. V shed 5 bases and J shed 5 bases, with 13 bases lying between them. This CDR3 is built from 13 residues. Germline V gene data show CDR1 as SGHRS and CDR2 as YFSETQ.

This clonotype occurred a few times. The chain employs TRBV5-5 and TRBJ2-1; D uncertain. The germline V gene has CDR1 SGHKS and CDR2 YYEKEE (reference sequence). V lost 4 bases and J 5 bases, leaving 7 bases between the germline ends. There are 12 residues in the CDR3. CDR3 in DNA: TGTGCCAGCAGCACTACCCACAATGAGCAGTTCTTC. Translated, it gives CASSTTHNEQFF.